The source of this T cell receptor (beta chain) is a study of blood T cells in healthy people across ages (dated by TCRdb to the mid-2010s). Study-wide context: In model experiments, template switching captured roughly one uniquely barcoded TCR beta cDNA molecule for every two T cells. The donors were split into four age groups: young (average around 15 years), middle-aged (roughly 40), aged (over 55) and long-lived (approximately 80). To track age-related changes in TCR beta repertoire diversity, the study relied on deep sequencing normalized with unique cDNA molecular identifiers. For two donors (one aged 18 to 30 and one aged 80 or older), the study analyzed two additional independent replicas of 1 million unique cDNA reads from the same blood draw. Beyond this particular receptor, the publication reports: Conclusive comparison of naive and antigen-experienced compartments was prevented by the profiling of bulk unsorted PBMCs. Observed TCR beta diversity per million T cells fell roughly linearly with age, and a significant reduction was already apparent by age about 38. A strong correlation was found between observed TCR beta diversity and the percentage of naive T cells measured by flow cytometry. Compared with the aged group, the long-lived group had more naive CD4+ T cells, fewer expanded clones and increased TCR diversity, a pattern suggesting age selection. Because donor CMV infection status was unknown, age-related changes in expanded clonotypes were potentially confounded. Estimates of total diversity based on one million sequenced T cells were regarded as lower bounds and as underestimates.

Receptors were amplified or captured by 5' RACE. These reads were obtained on an Illumina HiSeq 2500. A second about 7 to 12 cycle PCR used a sample-barcoded 5' primer and a J-beta primer mix. A unique molecular identifier was introduced onto each TCR beta cDNA molecule by a template-switch 5' adaptor carrying 12 random nucleotides. At least 3 million CDR3-containing paired-end reads were obtained from each sample. The Mint cDNA synthesis kit, primed by a TRBC-specific oligonucleotide, was used to synthesize first-strand cDNA from all RNA. After uracil-DNA glycosylase treatment, a first 18-cycle PCR used universal primers M1SS and BC2_uni_R on all cDNA. As for the authors' bioinformatics: Normalization of each sample was performed by random selection of 1 million high-quality reads, each carrying a distinct molecular identifier. Instead of being binned into consensus sequences, reads that shared molecular identifiers were thrown out. MiTCR, set to a Q25 quality threshold and the strictest error-elimination algorithm, was used for CDR3 identification, clonotype clustering and error correction. A nonparametric unseen species model with Euler transformation was used to estimate lower-bound total TCR beta diversity. TCRdb applied fastp at Q25 and MiXCR to the public reads, then kept only in-frame beta chains. CDR3 protein duplicates are merged, each entry listing the most common genes and DNA. TCRdb assigned the V and J calls; the authors' analysis was not used. This sample has 1 million or so distinct CDR3 sequences in its table, and about 23% of those were observed once. The ten largest account for about 0.72% of the sample.

From the cysteine up to the phenylalanine, the CDR3 has a length of 15 residues. Only CDR3 DNA is held: 45 bases, read in frame from base 1. The V and J ends are trimmed by 5 bases and 4 bases, leaving 17 bases between them. From a lookup of the germline V gene, CDR1 and CDR2 are LGHNA and YSLEER. As regards this clonotype: The target of this receptor is not known. No base qualities exist here, and no much larger clone lies one base off it.

Donors were under 40 systemically healthy Caucasian individuals from Russia aged roughly 6 to 100 years. Roughly 10 milliliters of peripheral blood were drawn from each donor into EDTA-treated Vacutainer tubes. Ficoll-Paque density-gradient centrifugation was used to isolate PBMCs, with at least 7 million per sample. Total RNA was extracted from PBMCs with Trizol reagent, with at least 5.5 micrograms obtained per sample. For every donor, flow cytometry on a PBMC aliquot measured the percentage of naive CD45RAhigh/CD27high T cells. Separately, the same data were catalogued under a study of T cells of mothers and their children. Looking at the second paper: Donors were nine systemically healthy Caucasian individuals: three mothers and their six children. cDNA synthesis used all of the extracted RNA, with 1.5 ug of RNA in each 15 ul reaction. Sample barcodes and 2-4 random nucleotides were added via the M1S primer in the second PCR. Over 10 million TCR beta CDR3 reads came from each mother, compared with about 3.2 million reads from each child. Thymic selection shapes the output of TCR recombination in a similar way in related and unrelated pairs, and inherited differences have a minor effect. Normalized repertoire overlap in related mother-child pairs was always slightly higher than in unrelated mother-child pairs, but the difference was never significant. No persistent microchimeric T cell clones were found, with a detection sensitivity of 80 to 100 clones per million clonotypes. Deep NGS was used in the study to compare the TCR beta repertoires of mothers and children and to look for features that separate related mother-child pairs from unrelated individuals. On average, the children were about 10 +/- 4 years old, while the mothers were approximately 40 +/- 4 years old. After adapter ligation was performed with NEBNext reagents, the libraries were sequenced on an Illumina HiSeq 2000 with 100+100 nt paired-end reads. To prevent cross-contamination, the mother and child libraries were prepared a month apart and were sequenced in separate runs. Between 500,000 and 2,000,000 distinct TCR beta clonotypes were identified per donor. Naive TCR beta clonotypes were estimated from low-frequency clonotypes matched to each donor's FACS-determined naive share, without sorting.

This sequence originates from a girl aged 2-10 years in good health. The chain joins TRBV4-3 to TRBJ1-2; a weak D assignment points to TRBD1 (5 bases agree). The sequencing input was blood. The DNA sequence is given as TGCGCCAGCAGCAGAAGGGTGTTGGGGGTCTATGGCTACACCTTC. It translates as CASSRRVLGVYGYTF.